This T cell receptor beta chain was recorded in a study of cytomegalovirus exposure and HLA in healthy donors. At the level of the study: The Caucasian-associated ancestry cluster contained 81% of the approximately 420 genotyped donors. Study-level results: Solely CMV serostatus was available to characterize immune exposure. Productive status was seen about 90% or about 30% of the time for most TCR beta V segments in an earlier analysis. A classifier reportedly called cytomegalovirus status with high sensitivity and specificity.

Germline loops: CDR1 WNHNN, CDR2 SYGVQD (reference sequence). CDR3 size: 13 residues. Trimming removed 7 bases at V and 2 bases at J, with 11 bases between. Note on this clone: Its target is not known.

The PCR was carried out with 60 Vbeta primers and 13 Jbeta primers. The assay was immunoSEQ multiplex PCR, and TCRdb's table has in-frame clones only and misses some. The data contain approximately 150,000 clones, approximately 72% of them singletons. This clonotype originated in a man between 35 and 55 years old in good health and CMV-seronegative. What was sequenced was PBMCs. The J gene is TRBJ1-2, the V gene TRBV10-1, with D unresolved. The CDR3 DNA reads as TGCGCCAGCAACCTGGCGGGGAACTATGGCTACACCTTC. Translating it yields CASNLAGNYGYTF.